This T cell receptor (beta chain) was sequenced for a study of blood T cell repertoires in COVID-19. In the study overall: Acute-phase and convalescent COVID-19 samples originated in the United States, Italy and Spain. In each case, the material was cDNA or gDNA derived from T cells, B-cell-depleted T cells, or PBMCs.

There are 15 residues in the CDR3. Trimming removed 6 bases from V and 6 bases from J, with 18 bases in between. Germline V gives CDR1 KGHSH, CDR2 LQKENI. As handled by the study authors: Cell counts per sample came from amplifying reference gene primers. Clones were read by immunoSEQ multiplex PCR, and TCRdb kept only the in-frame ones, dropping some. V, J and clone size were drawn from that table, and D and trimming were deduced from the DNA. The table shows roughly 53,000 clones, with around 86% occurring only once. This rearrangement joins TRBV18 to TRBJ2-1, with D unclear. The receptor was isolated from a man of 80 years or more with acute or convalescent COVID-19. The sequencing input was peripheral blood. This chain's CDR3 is CASSPGPSYPNEQFF. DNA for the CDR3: TGTGCCAGCTCTCCTGGGCCCTCCTACCCCAATGAGCAGTTCTTC.